This TCR beta chain was captured in a study of Ad26.COV2.S vaccination and SARS-CoV-2 variants. Across the whole study: Ad26.COV2.S shots went into the muscle once or twice, 56 days apart. Whole-study findings and limits: TCR breadth and depth estimates may have understated total T cell responses.

A word on this clone: Its specificity is not known.

Sample treatment: some 19 received Ad26.COV2.S at low or high dose, single or two shots; about 5 received placebo; per-sample allocation not given. Sample collection was performed on day 63 after the first vaccine or placebo injection. Expressing Wuhan-strain SARS-CoV-2 spike, an Ad26 vector served as the vaccine. Generated by immunoSEQ multiplex PCR, the TCRdb table keeps only in-frame clones and is missing some. Among a few hundred thousand clones, about 83% were seen once, and the ten largest hold just under 3%. CDR3 length: 14 amino acids. V was pared by 5 bases and J by 6 bases, with 8 bases of the junction left unmatched. Germline CDR1 reads MNHEY; CDR2 reads SVGAGI.

The clonotype comes from a person aged 18 to 59 who received the Ad26.COV2.S COVID-19 vaccine or a placebo. The chain recombines TRBV6-5 with TRBJ2-7, with TRBD1 matching over 9 bases. The specimen was peripheral blood, collected in a trial of Ad26.COV2.S vaccine versus placebo. In DNA form, the CDR3 reads TGTGCCAGCAGTATGGACAGGGGCTACCGCGAGCAGTACTTC. Translated: CASSMDRGYREQYF.